This T cell receptor beta chain was recovered during a study of cytomegalovirus exposure and HLA in healthy donors. On the study more broadly: About 85 million unique TCRs from HLA-typed donors were held in an early release of data.

Amplification used 60 Vbeta primers and 13 Jbeta primers. TCRdb's copy holds only in-frame clones and misses some; the assay was immunoSEQ multiplex PCR. The repertoire holds approximately 200,000 clones, with 65% to 85% as singletons. This clone has only one observation. Its antigen is undetermined. Study outcomes and limitations: Many donors carried some public TCRs, although rarity characterized most TCR sequences. For most TCR beta V segments, an earlier analysis put the productive rate at about 90% or about 30% of the time.

With 6 bases removed from V and 8 bases from J, the gap between germline ends came to 20 bases. Germline loops: CDR1 SGHDT, CDR2 YYEEEE. There are 15 residues in the CDR3. Input material: PBMCs. This chain uses TRBV5-6 with TRBJ1-4, with D possibly being TRBD1 (5 bases). The TCR was taken from a woman aged 18-29 years in good health and CMV-seronegative. The CDR3 here is CASTSWRGGIEKLFF. DNA for the CDR3: TGTGCCAGCACCTCATGGAGGGGAGGGATCGAAAAACTGTTTTTT.